This entry features one T cell receptor (beta chain) sequence. This record belongs to a study of CD8 T cells in Susac syndrome. cDNA came from roughly 0.53 to 1 ug RNA primed by random hexamers. A multiplex approach, immunoSEQ multiplex PCR, amplified TCR beta CDR3 across 54 Vbeta and 13 Jbeta. TCRdb re-derived calls from the immunoSEQ multiplex PCR reads in MiXCR, one entry per CDR3 protein. The sample holds some 52,000 distinct CDR3 sequences, 93% seen once. CD8+ and CD4+ T cells from blood underwent TCR beta sequencing. Trimming shortened V by 0 bases and J by 5 bases, and 13 bases separated the two germline ends. The CDR3 sequence is 15 residues long. CDR1 is MNHEY, CDR2 SVGAGI, per germline.

This TCR was recovered from a human donor with multiple sclerosis. The specimen was CD8+ T cells from PBMCs. This chain links TRBV6-5 with TRBJ1-2; D may be TRBD1 (6 bases). This CDR3 is CASSYSGRGSYGYTF. The CDR3 nucleotides read TGTGCCAGCAGTTACTCAGGCAGGGGATCGTATGGCTACACCTTC.